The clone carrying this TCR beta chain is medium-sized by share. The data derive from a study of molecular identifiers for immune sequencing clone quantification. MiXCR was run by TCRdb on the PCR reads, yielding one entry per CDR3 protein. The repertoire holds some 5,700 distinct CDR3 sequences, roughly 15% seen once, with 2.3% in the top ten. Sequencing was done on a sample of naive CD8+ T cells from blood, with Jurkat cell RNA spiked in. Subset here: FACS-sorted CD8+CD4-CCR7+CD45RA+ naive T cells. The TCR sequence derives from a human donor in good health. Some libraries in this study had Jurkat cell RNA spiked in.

The CDR3 protein is CASSPRADSGANVLTF. CDR3 sequence (DNA): TGTGCCAGCAGTCCCCGGGCCGACTCTGGGGCCAACGTCCTGACTTTC. V gene TRBV6-2 or TRBV6-3 combines with J gene TRBJ2-6; D not certain. Germline V gene lookup returns CDR1 MNHEY and CDR2 SVGEGT. The CDR3 is made up of 16 amino acids. Trimming took 5 bases from V and 0 from J, leaving 11 bases between them.